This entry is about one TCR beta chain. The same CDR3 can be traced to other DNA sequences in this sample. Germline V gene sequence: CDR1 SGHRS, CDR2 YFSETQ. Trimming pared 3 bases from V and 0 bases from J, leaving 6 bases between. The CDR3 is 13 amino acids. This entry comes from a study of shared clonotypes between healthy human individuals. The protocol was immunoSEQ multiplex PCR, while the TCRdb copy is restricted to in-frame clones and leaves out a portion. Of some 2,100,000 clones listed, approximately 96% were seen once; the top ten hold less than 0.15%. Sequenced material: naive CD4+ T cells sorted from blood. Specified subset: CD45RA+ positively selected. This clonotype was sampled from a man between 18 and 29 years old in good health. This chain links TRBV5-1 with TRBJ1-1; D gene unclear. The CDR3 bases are TGCGCCAGCAGCTCATCTTTGAACACTGAAGCTTTCTTT. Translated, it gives CASSSSLNTEAFF.